This paragraph reports one TCR beta chain. Its specificity is unknown. V was clipped by 4 bases and J by 7 bases, with 16 bases between them. Germline loops: CDR1 SGHDN, CDR2 FVKESK. CDR3 length: 14 amino acids. Libraries were prepared by immunoSEQ multiplex PCR; TCRdb keeps only in-frame clonotypes and omits some of them. This sample has some 170,000 clones; around nine tenths occur once, and the top ten carry over 9%. Separate from the roughly 670-subject first cohort, the approximately 120-subject validation cohort was the one that the donors belonged to. This sample was taken from a study of cytomegalovirus exposure and HLA in healthy donors. Study findings and constraints: Researchers catalogued over 150 TCR beta chains as cytomegalovirus-associated. Three chains linked to CMV were shown in vitro to be specific for CMV antigens.

Source material: PBMCs. This sequence originates from a woman aged 18-29 years in good health and CMV-seropositive. The chain couples TRBV14 to TRBJ2-5, with D possibly matching TRBD1 (6 bases). CDR3 region: CASSRAQGLGTQYF. The CDR3 nucleotides are TGTGCCAGCAGCCGGGCACAGGGATTGGGGACCCAGTACTTC.